This T cell receptor beta chain was recorded in a study of CXCR3-negative and CXCR3-positive naive CD8 T cells. 5' RACE that incorporated UMI labels was used to prepare the TRB cDNA libraries. From its re-call of the 5' RACE reads, TCRdb lists each CDR3 protein once, without DNA. The listing records 20,000 to 25,000 distinct CDR3 sequences. Germline V gene data show CDR1 as SGHTA and CDR2 as FQGNSA. This CDR3 has 17 residues. V and J are TRBV7-2 and TRBJ2-1; as DNA is missing, the TRBD1 call by TCRdb cannot be tested. The material sequenced was memory CD8+ T cells from blood. The sequence was obtained from a human donor in good health. Some clones in this sample may be carry-over from other donors' samples. CDR3: CASSKRGVGGEYNEQFF.